Listed below are T cell receptor beta chains from one sample, sequenced in a study of cytomegalovirus exposure and HLA in healthy donors. The assay was immunoSEQ multiplex PCR, and TCRdb's table has in-frame clones only and misses some. Here the sample spans approximately 300,000 clones, roughly nine tenths being singletons. Sequencing used PBMCs. The receptors derive from a woman aged 25 to 39 in good health and CMV-seropositive. Both conserved end residues are part of each CDR3. D genes are given only for firm matches. Expanded clones get a size class; other rows say once, few or many, or leave the size out.

>TRBJ1-1|-|-|TRBV29-1
TGCAGCGTTGTTAGTTGGGAGAACACTGAAGCTTTCTTT
CSVVSWENTEAFF
>TRBJ1-2|-|-|TRBV7-8
TGTGCCAGCAGCTTTGGGTCCAGGGGAAATGGCTACACCTTC
CASSFGSRGNGYTF
>TRBJ1-1|-|TRBD1|TRBV18
TGTGCCAGCTCACCAGGGGACAGGGCCCTCCGAAACACTGAAGCTTTCTTT
CASSPGDRALRNTEAFF
>TRBJ2-2|-|TRBD2|TRBV28
TGTGCCAGCAGTTGGACTAGCTCCCCCACCGGGGAGCTGTTTTTT
CASSWTSSPTGELFF
>TRBJ1-5|-|-|TRBV4-3
TGCGCCAGCAGCCCTAGTGGGGCAGCCAATCAGCCCCAGCATTTT
CASSPSGAANQPQHF
>TRBJ2-3|-|TRBD2|TRBV28
TGTGCCAGCAGGTGGACTAGCGTGGTTGATACGCAGTATTTT
CASRWTSVVDTQYF
>TRBJ1-6|-|TRBD1|TRBV5-1
TGCGCCAGCAGCTCAAGACAGGTTGGGACAGTTCGGCCCCTCCACTTT
CASSSRQVGTVRPLHF
>TRBJ1-4|-|TRBD1|TRBV5-6
TGTGCCAGCAGCTCGGACAGGGTGGTGTTTTTT
CASSSDRVVFF
>TRBJ2-1|few|-|TRBV25-1
TGTGCCAGCAGTGATCAAGGTCCTGAGCAGTTCTTC
CASSDQGPEQFF
>TRBJ2-7|-|-|TRBV27
TGTGCCAGCAGTTCCGGCTACGAGCAGTACTTC
CASSSGYEQYF
>TRBJ2-3|few|TRBD1|TRBV5-6
TGTGCCAGCAGCAACCCAACAGGGGGCGAAAGGCAGTATTTT
CASSNPTGGERQYF
>TRBJ2-3|-|-|TRBV30
TGTGCCATAGTCCCCTCTCACGGACCGACGGCAAGCACAGATACGCAGTATTTT
CAIVPSHGPTASTDTQYF
>TRBJ2-2|-|-|TRBV5-4
TGTGCCAGCAGCTTGCAGGGAGGAACCCCGCTGAACACCGGGGAGCTGTTTTTT
CASSLQGGTPLNTGELFF
>TRBJ2-7|once|TRBD2|TRBV4-3
TGCGCCAGCAGCCAAGATTGGGGGACTAGTTTCTACGAGCAGTACTTC
CASSQDWGTSFYEQYF
>TRBJ1-4|-|-|TRBV11-2
TGTGCCAGCAGCTTAGAACAGGCGTATAATGAAAAACTGTTTTTT
CASSLEQAYNEKLFF
>TRBJ1-2|-|-|TRBV5-1
TGCGCCAGCAGCTGGGCAGGGGCTCAGGATGGCTACACCTTC
CASSWAGAQDGYTF
>TRBJ2-3|-|TRBD1|TRBV5-1
TGCGCCAGCAGCTTGGCATTATCGGGACAGGGAACAGATACGCAGTATTTT
CASSLALSGQGTDTQYF
>TRBJ1-2|-|-|TRBV29-1
TGCAGCGTTGATACCAGGGATGGCTACACCTTC
CSVDTRDGYTF
>TRBJ2-5|-|-|TRBV7-9
TGTGCCAGCAGCTCAAGCCCACAGACGCAAGAGACCCAGTACTTC
CASSSSPQTQETQYF
>TRBJ2-7|-|-|TRBV6-1
TGTGCCAGCCCCCGGGACTCCCGAGCCTACGAGCAGTACTTC
CASPRDSRAYEQYF
>TRBJ1-1|-|-|TRBV7-2
TGTGCCAGCAGCTATATCGGGGGGCTGAACACTGAAGCTTTCTTT
CASSYIGGLNTEAFF
>TRBJ2-7|-|TRBD1|TRBV28
TGTGCCAGCAGTACAGGGGTTTTCCGATACGAGCAGTACTTC
CASSTGVFRYEQYF
>TRBJ2-1|-|-|TRBV6-6
TGTGCCAGCAGTGTTGCGGGACAGAGCTCCTACAATGAGCAGTTCTTC
CASSVAGQSSYNEQFF
>TRBJ1-2|-|TRBD1|TRBV5-1
TGCGCCAGCAGCTTGGGGACAGGGGAAGGGTATGGCTACACCTTC
CASSLGTGEGYGYTF
>TRBJ1-2|once|TRBD1|TRBV19
TGTGCCAGTAGACTACAGGGGTCCTATGGCTACACCTTC
CASRLQGSYGYTF
>TRBJ1-1|once|TRBD1|TRBV7-9
TGTGCCAGCAGCTCGACAGGGACCCTAAACACTGAAGCTTTCTTT
CASSSTGTLNTEAFF
>TRBJ2-3|-|-|TRBV7-3
TGTGCCAGCAGTTTGGGGATCACAGATACGCAGTATTTT
CASSLGITDTQYF
>TRBJ2-7|-|TRBD2|TRBV27
TGTGCCAGCAGTTTGTGGGGAGCGGGACCCTACGAGCAGTACTTC
CASSLWGAGPYEQYF
>TRBJ1-2|-|-|TRBV5-5
TGTGCCAGCAGCTTGGCGGGAAGGGACTATGGCTACACCTTC
CASSLAGRDYGYTF
>TRBJ2-7|-|-|TRBV7-6
TGTGCCAGCAGCTTAGGGCAGGGCCTCGGATCCTACGAGCAGTACTTC
CASSLGQGLGSYEQYF
>TRBJ2-3|once|-|TRBV6-5
TGTGCCAGCAGTCAAGCGCGGGGCACAGATACGCAGTATTTT
CASSQARGTDTQYF
>TRBJ2-2|-|-|TRBV30
TGTGCCTGGACCATGGGGCGGGGATTCACCGGGGAGCTGTTTTTT
CAWTMGRGFTGELFF
>TRBJ2-7|-|TRBD1|TRBV29-1
TGCAGCGTTAGAGGACAGGTGGACGAGCAGTACTTC
CSVRGQVDEQYF
>TRBJ1-5|-|TRBD1|TRBV27
TGTGCCAGCAGTACAGGGGCCCCCAATCAGCCCCAGCATTTT
CASSTGAPNQPQHF
>TRBJ1-4|-|-|TRBV7-9
TGTGCCAGCAGCCCTGGGGTCTATGAAAAACTGTTTTTT
CASSPGVYEKLFF
>TRBJ2-7|few|-|TRBV13
TGTGCCAGCAGCCCCACTGCCGTATCGTACGAGCAGTACTTC
CASSPTAVSYEQYF
>TRBJ1-2|-|-|TRBV18
TGTGCCAGCTCACCACCGGCAGGGCTTTACTATGGCTACACCTTC
CASSPPAGLYYGYTF
>TRBJ2-7|once|-|TRBV28
TGTGCCAGCAGTCAAATAGAGGACCTGGGGGCGAGTACCTACGAGCAGTACTTC
CASSQIEDLGASTYEQYF
>TRBJ1-1|-|-|TRBV28
TGTGCCAGCAGTTTAGGTCCACGAGCTTTCTTT
CASSLGPRAFF
>TRBJ2-3|-|TRBD2|TRBV30
TGTGCCTGGAGTGTCCTGACCAGATTGGCTAGCGGGAGATTCACAGATACGCAGTATTTT
CAWSVLTRLASGRFTDTQYF
>TRBJ2-1|-|TRBD1|TRBV6-1
TGTGCCAGCAGTCAGGACAGGGTATCCTACAATGAGCAGTTCTTC
CASSQDRVSYNEQFF
>TRBJ1-2|-|TRBD1|TRBV6-6
TGTGCCAGCAGTCAGTCCGGGACAGGCTATGGCTACACCTTC
CASSQSGTGYGYTF
>TRBJ1-1|-|TRBD1|TRBV9
TGTGCCAGCAGCTTTCAGGGGGACACGGCTGAAGCTTTCTTT
CASSFQGDTAEAFF
>TRBJ1-1|-|TRBD1|TRBV15
TGTGCCACCAGCAGGCCCGGGACAGGGAGGAGTGAAGCTTTCTTT
CATSRPGTGRSEAFF
>TRBJ1-1|-|TRBD1|TRBV10-3
TGTGCCATCAGTGAGCGGACAGGCCTGAACACTGAAGCTTTCTTT
CAISERTGLNTEAFF
>TRBJ1-4|-|TRBD1|TRBV5-1
TGCGCCAGCAGCGCGGGACAGGGGGACGAAAAACTGTTTTTT
CASSAGQGDEKLFF
>TRBJ2-3|-|-|TRBV19
TGTGCCAGTAGTATGAGACAGCTCCCCACAGATACGCAGTATTTT
CASSMRQLPTDTQYF
>TRBJ2-7|-|-|TRBV2
TGTGCCAGCAGTAACATCCCCGAGACATTGGCTTACGAGCAGTACTTC
CASSNIPETLAYEQYF
>TRBJ2-5|-|-|TRBV7-2
TGTGCCAGCAGCTTAGGGGACTACCAAGAGACCCAGTACTTC
CASSLGDYQETQYF
>TRBJ1-5|-|-|TRBV9
TGTGCCAGCAGCCCCCACGTTCAGGATAGCAATCAGCCCCAGCATTTT
CASSPHVQDSNQPQHF
>TRBJ2-7|-|TRBD2|TRBV9
TGTGCCAGCACACGGGGGACTAGCGGCGAGCAGTACTTC
CASTRGTSGEQYF
>TRBJ2-1|-|-|TRBV6-5
TGTGCCAGCATGTTTGCTAACAATGAGCAGTTCTTC
CASMFANNEQFF
>TRBJ2-3|-|TRBD1|TRBV7-9
TGTGCCAGCAGCTTAGCCGGGACAGGGGGGCGCGGTACGCAGTATTTT
CASSLAGTGGRGTQYF